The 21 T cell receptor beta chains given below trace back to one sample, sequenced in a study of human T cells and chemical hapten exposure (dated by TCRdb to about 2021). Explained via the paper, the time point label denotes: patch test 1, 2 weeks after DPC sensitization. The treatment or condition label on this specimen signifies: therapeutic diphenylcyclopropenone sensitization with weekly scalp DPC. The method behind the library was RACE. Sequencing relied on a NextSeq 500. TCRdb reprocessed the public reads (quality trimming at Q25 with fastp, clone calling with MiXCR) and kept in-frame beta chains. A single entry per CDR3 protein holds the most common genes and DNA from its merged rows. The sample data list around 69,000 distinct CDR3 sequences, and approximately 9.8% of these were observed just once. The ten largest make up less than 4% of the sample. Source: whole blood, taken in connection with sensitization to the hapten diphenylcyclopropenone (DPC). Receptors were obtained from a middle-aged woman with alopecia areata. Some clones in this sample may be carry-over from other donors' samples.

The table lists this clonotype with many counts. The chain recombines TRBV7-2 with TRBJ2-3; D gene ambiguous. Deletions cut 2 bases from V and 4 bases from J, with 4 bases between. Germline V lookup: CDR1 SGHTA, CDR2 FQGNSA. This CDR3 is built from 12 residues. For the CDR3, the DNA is TGTGCCAGCAGCTTAAACTCAGATACGCAGTATTTT. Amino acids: CASSLNSDTQYF.

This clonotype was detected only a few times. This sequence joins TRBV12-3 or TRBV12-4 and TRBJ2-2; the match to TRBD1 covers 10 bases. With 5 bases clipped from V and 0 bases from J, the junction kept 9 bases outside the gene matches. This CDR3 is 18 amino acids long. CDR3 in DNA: TGTGCCAGCAGTCCCGTCTTGGGACAGGGGTCGAACACCGGGGAGCTGTTTTTT. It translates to CASSPVLGQGSNTGELFF.

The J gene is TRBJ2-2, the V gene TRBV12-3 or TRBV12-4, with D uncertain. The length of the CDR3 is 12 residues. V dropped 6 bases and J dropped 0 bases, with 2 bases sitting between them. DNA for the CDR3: TGTGCCAGCAGGCCGAACACCGGGGAGCTGTTTTTT. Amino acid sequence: CASRPNTGELFF.

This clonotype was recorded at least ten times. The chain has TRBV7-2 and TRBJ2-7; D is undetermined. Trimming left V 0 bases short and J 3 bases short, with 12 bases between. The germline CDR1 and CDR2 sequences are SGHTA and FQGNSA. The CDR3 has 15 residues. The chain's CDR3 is CASSLALGSHYEQYF. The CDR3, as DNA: TGTGCCAGCAGCTTAGCGCTGGGCAGCCACTACGAGCAGTACTTC.

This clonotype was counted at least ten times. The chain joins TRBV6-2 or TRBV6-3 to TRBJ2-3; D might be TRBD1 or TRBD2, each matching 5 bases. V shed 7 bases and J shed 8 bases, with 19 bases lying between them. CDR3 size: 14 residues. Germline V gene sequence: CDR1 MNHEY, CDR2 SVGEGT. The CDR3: CASTAGTSSGTQYF. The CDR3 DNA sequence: TGTGCCAGCACCGCCGGGACCTCGAGCGGTACGCAGTATTTT.

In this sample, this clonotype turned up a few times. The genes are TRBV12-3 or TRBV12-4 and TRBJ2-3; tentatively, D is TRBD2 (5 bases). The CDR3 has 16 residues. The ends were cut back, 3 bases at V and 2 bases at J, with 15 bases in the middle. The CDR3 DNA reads TGTGCCAGCAGTTTCTGGGCGGGTGCTTCCACAGATACGCAGTATTTT. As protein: CASSFWAGASTDTQYF.

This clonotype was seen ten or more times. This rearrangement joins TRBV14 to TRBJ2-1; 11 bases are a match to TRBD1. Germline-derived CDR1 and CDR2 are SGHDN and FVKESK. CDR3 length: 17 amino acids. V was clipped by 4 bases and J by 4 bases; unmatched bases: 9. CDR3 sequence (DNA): TGTGCCAGCAGCCGCTCACTAGGACAGGGGGCTTACAATGAGCAGTTCTTC. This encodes CASSRSLGQGAYNEQFF. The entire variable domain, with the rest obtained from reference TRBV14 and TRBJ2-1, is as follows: EAGVTQFPSHSVIEKGQTVTLRCDPISGHDNLYWYRRVMGKEIKFLLHFVKESKQDESGMPNNRFLAERTGGTYSTLKVQPAELEDSGVYFCASSRSLGQGAYNEQFFGPGTRLTVL.

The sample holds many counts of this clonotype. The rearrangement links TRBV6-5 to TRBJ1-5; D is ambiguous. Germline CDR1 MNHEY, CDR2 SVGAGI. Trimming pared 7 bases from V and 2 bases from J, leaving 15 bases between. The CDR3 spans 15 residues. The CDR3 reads CASKKWVGGNQPQHF. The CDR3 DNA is TGTGCCAGCAAGAAGTGGGTCGGGGGCAATCAGCCCCAGCATTTT.

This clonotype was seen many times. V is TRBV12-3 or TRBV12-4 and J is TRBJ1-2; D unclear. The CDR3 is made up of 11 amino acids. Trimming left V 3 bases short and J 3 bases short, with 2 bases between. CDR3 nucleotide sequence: TGTGCCAGCAGTTTCGACTATGGCTACACCTTC. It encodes CASSFDYGYTF.

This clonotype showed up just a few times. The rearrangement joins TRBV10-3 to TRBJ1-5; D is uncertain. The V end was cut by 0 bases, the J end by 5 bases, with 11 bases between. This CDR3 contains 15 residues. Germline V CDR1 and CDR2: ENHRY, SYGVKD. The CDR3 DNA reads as TGTGCCATCAGTGAGTCGGGCCTAGGCTATCAGCCCCAGCATTTT. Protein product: CAISESGLGYQPQHF.

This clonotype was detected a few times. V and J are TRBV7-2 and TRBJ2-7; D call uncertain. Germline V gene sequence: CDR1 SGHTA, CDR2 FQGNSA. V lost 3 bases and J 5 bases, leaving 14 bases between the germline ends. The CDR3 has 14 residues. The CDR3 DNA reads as TGTGCCAGCAGCTTGACCCCCTTTCGACACGAGCAGTACTTC. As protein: CASSLTPFRHEQYF. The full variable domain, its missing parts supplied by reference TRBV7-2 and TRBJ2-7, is GAGVSQSPSNKVTEKGKDVELRCDPISGHTALYWYRQSLGQGLEFLIYFQGNSAPDKSGLPSDRFSAERTGGSVSTLTIQRTQQEDSAVYLCASSLTPFRHEQYFGPGTRLTVT.

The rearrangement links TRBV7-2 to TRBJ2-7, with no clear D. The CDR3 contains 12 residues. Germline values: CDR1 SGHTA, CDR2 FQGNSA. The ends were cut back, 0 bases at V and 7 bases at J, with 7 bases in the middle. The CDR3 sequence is CASSLAGTEQYF. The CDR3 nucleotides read TGTGCCAGCAGCTTAGCCGGAACAGAGCAGTACTTC.

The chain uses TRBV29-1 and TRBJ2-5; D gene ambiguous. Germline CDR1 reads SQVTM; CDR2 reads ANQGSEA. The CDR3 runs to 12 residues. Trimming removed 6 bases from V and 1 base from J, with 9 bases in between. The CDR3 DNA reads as TGCAGCGTCGCTTCGAGCCAAGAGACCCAGTACTTC. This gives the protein CSVASSQETQYF.

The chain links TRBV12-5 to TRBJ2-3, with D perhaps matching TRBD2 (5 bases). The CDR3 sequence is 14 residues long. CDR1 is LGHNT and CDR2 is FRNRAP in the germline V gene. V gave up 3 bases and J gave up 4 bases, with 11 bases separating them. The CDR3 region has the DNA TGTGCTAGTGGTTTTGGAAGTAGCGCAGATACGCAGTATTTT. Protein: CASGFGSSADTQYF.

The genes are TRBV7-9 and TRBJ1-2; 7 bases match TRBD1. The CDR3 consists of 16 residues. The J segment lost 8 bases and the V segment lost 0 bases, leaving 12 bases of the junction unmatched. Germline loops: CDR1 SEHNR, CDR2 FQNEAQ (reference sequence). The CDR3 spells CASSLAEAEGARGYTF. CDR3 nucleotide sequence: TGTGCCAGCAGCTTAGCGGAGGCGGAGGGGGCAAGAGGCTACACCTTC.

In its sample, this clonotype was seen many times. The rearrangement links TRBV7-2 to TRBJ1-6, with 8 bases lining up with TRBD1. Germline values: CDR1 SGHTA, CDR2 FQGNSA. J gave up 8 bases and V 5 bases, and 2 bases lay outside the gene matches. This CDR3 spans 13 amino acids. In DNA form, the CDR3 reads TGTGCCAGCAGCCAGGGGGCCTATTCACCCCTCCACTTT. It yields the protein CASSQGAYSPLHF.

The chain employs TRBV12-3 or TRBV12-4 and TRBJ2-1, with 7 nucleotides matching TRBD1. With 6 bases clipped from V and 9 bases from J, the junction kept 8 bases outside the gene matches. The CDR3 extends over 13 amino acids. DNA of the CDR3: TGTGCCAGCAGCGACAGGGCGAGTGGTGAGCAGTTCTTC. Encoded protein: CASSDRASGEQFF.

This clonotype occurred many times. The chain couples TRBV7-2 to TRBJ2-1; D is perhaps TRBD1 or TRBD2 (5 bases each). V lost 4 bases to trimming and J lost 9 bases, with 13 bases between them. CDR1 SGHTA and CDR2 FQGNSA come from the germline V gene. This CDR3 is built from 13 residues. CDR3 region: CASSSAGASEQFF. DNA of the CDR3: TGTGCCAGCAGCTCCGCCGGGGCGAGTGAGCAGTTCTTC.

CDR3 sequence reads: CASSLNGGGKETQYF. For the CDR3, the DNA is TGTGCCAGCAGCTTAAATGGCGGGGGGAAAGAGACCCAGTACTTC. This chain links TRBV7-2 with TRBJ2-5, with 8 bases matching TRBD2. Trimming removed 2 bases from V and 3 bases from J; junction bases left unmatched: 5. Germline loops: CDR1 SGHTA, CDR2 FQGNSA. The CDR3 is made up of 15 amino acids.

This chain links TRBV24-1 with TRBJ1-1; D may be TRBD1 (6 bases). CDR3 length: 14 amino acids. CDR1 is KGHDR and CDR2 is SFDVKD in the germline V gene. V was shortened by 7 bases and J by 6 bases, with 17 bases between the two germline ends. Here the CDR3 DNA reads TGTGCCACCAGAACAGGGCCGGGGGGCCCTGAAGCTTTCTTT. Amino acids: CATRTGPGGPEAFF.

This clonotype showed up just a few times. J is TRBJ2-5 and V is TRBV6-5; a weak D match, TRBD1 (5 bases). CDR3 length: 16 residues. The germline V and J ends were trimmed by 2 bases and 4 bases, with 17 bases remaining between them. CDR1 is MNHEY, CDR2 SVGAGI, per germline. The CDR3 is CASSYGRTPAAETQYF. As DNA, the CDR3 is TGTGCCAGCAGTTACGGTCGGACACCGGCGGCAGAGACCCAGTACTTC.